The present T cell receptor beta chain was sequenced within a study of blood T cell repertoires in COVID-19. Study in general: Material from acute and convalescent COVID-19 was sourced from the United States, Italy and Spain. Sample material is recorded as cDNA or gDNA derived from T cells, B-cell-depleted T cells, or PBMCs.

This table comes from immunoSEQ multiplex PCR, and its TCRdb copy is limited to in-frame clones, with some not included. The table includes roughly 90,000 clones, roughly four fifths detected once. Sequencing used peripheral blood. The TCR comes from a woman aged 70-85 years with acute or convalescent COVID-19.

The CDR3 loop reads CASSGWDRGKETQYF. The DNA for the CDR3 is TGTGCCAGCAGTGGGTGGGACAGGGGCAAAGAGACCCAGTACTTC. The rearrangement joins TRBV2 to TRBJ2-5; 10 bases match TRBD1. V lost 4 bases, J lost 3 bases, and 5 bases stayed unmatched. Germline values: CDR1 SNHLY, CDR2 FYNNEI. The CDR3 is 15 residues long.